Listed below are T cell receptor beta chains from one sample, sequenced in a study of blood T cell repertoires in COVID-19. Clones were read by immunoSEQ multiplex PCR, and TCRdb kept only the in-frame ones, dropping some. The sample consists of about 100,000 clones, roughly 90% of them appearing once. The sequenced sample consisted of peripheral blood. The source is a man in his sixties with acute or convalescent COVID-19. Both conserved end residues are part of each CDR3. D genes are given only for firm matches. Expanded clones are given a class, and other clones once, few, many or no size at all.

J: TRBJ2-3; D: -; size: -; V: TRBV4-2; DNA: TGTGCCAGCAGCCAAGGCCTTTTGCGGGCCACAGATACGCAGTATTTT; CDR3: CASSQGLLRATDTQYF
J: TRBJ1-6; D: TRBD1; size: -; V: TRBV15; DNA: TGTGCCACCAGCGAAACAGGGGTGTACTCACCCCTCCACTTT; CDR3: CATSETGVYSPLHF
J: TRBJ1-3; D: TRBD1; size: -; V: TRBV30; DNA: TGTGCCTGGAACCGAGGACAGGACCCCTCTGGAAACACCATATATTTT; CDR3: CAWNRGQDPSGNTIYF
J: TRBJ2-7; D: -; size: once; V: TRBV21-1; DNA: TGTGCCAGCAGCAAATCCGGGACTAGCGGTACCTACGAGCAGTACTTC; CDR3: CASSKSGTSGTYEQYF
J: TRBJ1-2; D: -; size: once; V: TRBV5-4; DNA: TGTGCCAGCAGCGGGGCGGGGGCGGAGTCCTATGGCTACACCTTC; CDR3: CASSGAGAESYGYTF
J: TRBJ2-2; D: -; size: -; V: TRBV28; DNA: TGTGCCAGCAGTTTATTTGGGCCCAGGACGAACACCGGGGAGCTGTTTTTT; CDR3: CASSLFGPRTNTGELFF
J: TRBJ2-1; D: -; size: -; V: TRBV5-8; DNA: TGTGCTCCGAGAGGGGTAGGACAGCCCTCCTACAATGAGCAGTTCTTC; CDR3: CAPRGVGQPSYNEQFF
J: TRBJ1-2; D: -; size: -; V: TRBV28; DNA: TGTGCCAGCAGTATACAGGACTATGGCTACACCTTC; CDR3: CASSIQDYGYTF
J: TRBJ2-2; D: TRBD2; size: -; V: TRBV9; DNA: TGTGCCAGCAGCCCTCGCCCTAGCGGGAGTAAGGGGGAGCTGTTTTTT; CDR3: CASSPRPSGSKGELFF
J: TRBJ2-3; D: -; size: -; V: TRBV21-1; DNA: TGTGCCAGCAGTCCCGGAGGGGAGGGGAACGATACGCAGTATTTT; CDR3: CASSPGGEGNDTQYF
J: TRBJ1-4; D: -; size: -; V: TRBV2; DNA: TGTGCCAGCAGTAAGGGGCAGTTGTCTGAAAAACTGTTTTTT; CDR3: CASSKGQLSEKLFF
J: TRBJ1-1; D: -; size: -; V: TRBV15; DNA: TGTGCCACCAGCGGTCGCAGGGTTGTTAACACTGAAGCTTTCTTT; CDR3: CATSGRRVVNTEAFF
J: TRBJ1-1; D: TRBD1; size: -; V: TRBV3-1/TRBV3-2; DNA: TGTGCCAGTGGGACAGGGCCGAGCACTGAAGCTTTCTTT; CDR3: CASGTGPSTEAFF
J: TRBJ1-5; D: -; size: -; V: TRBV6-1; DNA: TGTGCCAGCAGTGAAGCGTGGGCCGCCAATCAGCCCCAGCATTTT; CDR3: CASSEAWAANQPQHF
J: TRBJ2-5; D: -; size: -; V: TRBV7-8; DNA: TGTGCCAGCAGAGATGGAGGGCTACAAGAGACCCAGTACTTC; CDR3: CASRDGGLQETQYF
J: TRBJ1-4; D: -; size: -; V: TRBV7-8; DNA: TGTGCCAGCAGCTTAGATCGACAACGGGGAGAAAAACTGTTTTTT; CDR3: CASSLDRQRGEKLFF
J: TRBJ2-7; D: TRBD1; size: few; V: TRBV2; DNA: TGTGCCAGCCTACAGGGGGGCTCCTACGAGCAGTACTTC; CDR3: CASLQGGSYEQYF
J: TRBJ1-1; D: -; size: -; V: TRBV27; DNA: TGTGCCAGCAGTTTAGGATATCCGGAGTTAAACACTGAAGCTTTCTTT; CDR3: CASSLGYPELNTEAFF